Here is one T cell receptor beta chain with its context. What it binds is not known. Between the trimmed V and J ends, which lost 2 bases and 2 bases, there was a span of 13 bases. Germline V gives CDR1 SGHNT, CDR2 YYREEE (reference sequence). This CDR3 comprises 15 residues. These data belong to a study of glioma-infiltrating T cells. Findings of the study overall: Non-neoplastic patients had below-expected tissue-blood divergence, while all gliomas exceeded expectation.

The iRepertoire nested amplicon-rescue multiplex PCR amplified TCR alpha and beta CDR3s from RNA. One-step reverse transcription and amplification started from roughly 100-400 ng of tissue mRNA or PBMC total RNA. Each CDR3 protein gets one entry after TCRdb re-called the multiplex PCR reads with MiXCR. Altogether approximately 90,000 distinct CDR3 sequences are present, 20% to 25% being singletons, with the ten largest covering over 5.5%. The TCR was taken from a human donor with low-grade glioma or glioblastoma, undergoing nonglioma brain surgery, or in good health (not recorded which). Source material: glioma tissue, nonneoplastic brain tissue, or PBMCs (not recorded which). The chain links TRBV5-4 to TRBJ2-5; D uncertain. The CDR3 nucleotides are TGTGCCAGCAGCTTTATAACAGCCAGTCAAGAGACCCAGTACTTC. It is translated as CASSFITASQETQYF.